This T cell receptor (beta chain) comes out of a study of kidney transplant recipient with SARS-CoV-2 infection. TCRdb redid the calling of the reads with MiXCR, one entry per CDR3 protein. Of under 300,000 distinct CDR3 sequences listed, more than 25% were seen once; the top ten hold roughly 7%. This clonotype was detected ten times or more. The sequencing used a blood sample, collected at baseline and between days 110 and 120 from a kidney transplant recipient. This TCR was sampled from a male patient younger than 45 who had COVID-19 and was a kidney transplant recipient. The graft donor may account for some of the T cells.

The chain's CDR3 is CASSLGRGTSMNTEAFF. CDR3 sequence (DNA): TGTGCCAGCAGCTTAGGTCGGGGGACGTCTATGAACACTGAAGCTTTCTTT. This chain connects TRBV11-2 to TRBJ1-1; a possible D gene is TRBD1 (5 bases). CDR3 length: 17 amino acids. Germline loops: CDR1 SGHAT, CDR2 FQNNGV. V dropped 1 base and J dropped 0 bases, with 15 bases sitting between them.